This T cell receptor (beta chain) was sequenced during a study of human versus mouse CDR3 diversity and MHC coevolution (dated by TCRdb to about 2017). With respect to the entire study: According to reports, the immunoSEQ assay detects one in 200,000 T cells and minimizes multiplex PCR amplification bias. As a reference point for TCR selection on multiple MHC II alleles, the study used human naive CD4 T cell repertoires and compared them against human-TCR-locus transgenic mice that have a single MHC II. Three healthy volunteer blood donors were included in the human cohort, with one aged 30 to 40, one aged 40 to 49 and one aged 60 to 69 at collection. Across mouse and human samples, the number of valid reads per sample ranged from about 5.5 x 10^6 to 1.7 x 10^7.

The QIAGEN blood and tissue kit was used to extract genomic DNA from sorted cells, and the DNA was quantified on a NanoDrop 1000. The immunoSEQ platform deep sequenced and quantified TCR alpha and beta chains by multiplex PCR of genomic DNA. The paper's processing steps were these. IMGT gene and region definitions were used for annotation of the TCR sequences. Out-of-frame rearrangements served as a stand-in for the preselection repertoire and were compared with in-frame clonotypes. The iCHAO1 estimator provided with the immunoSEQ platform was used to estimate repertoire size. Clonal inequality was measured with a Gini index on in-frame amino acid clonotypes, based on the Lorenz curve. The intersect function in the R package tcR was used to count shared clonotypes, while the Jaccard index served to score similarity. Frequencies of V, J and V-J usage were subjected to principal component analysis with the R prcomp function, without normalization. TCRdb holds this immuneACCESS table with in-frame rearrangements only. Some clones are missing; in checked studies, unresolved V genes explain under half, and the rest has no known cause. The DNA gave D and trimming, while V, J and clone size come from that table. Across this sample there are 45,000 to 75,000 clones, with roughly 94% seen only once. The ten largest clones take up over 15% of the sample.

What the study reported, not specific to this receptor: Most of the three human donors showed the lowest clonal inequality scores among all compared groups. Repertoire diversity was not considered directly comparable between humans and mice because human T cells were selected on about 6 MHC II alleles. On average, more CDR3 deletions and insertions were observed in humans than in mice, indicating greater exonuclease and TdT activity. The largest TCR beta repertoire according to iCHAO1 estimates belonged to humans, at approximately 1.6 million clonotypes, a result attributed likely to selection by multiple MHC II molecules.

Fluorescence-activated cell sorting was used to isolate naive CD4 T cells, defined as CD45RO-negative and CD62L-positive, from PBMCs. Each donor gave approximately 50 ml of fresh peripheral blood, from which PBMCs were isolated by Ficoll density centrifugation. All samples were sorted on a FACSAria III instrument and reached purity above 95%. As encoded in the germline V gene, CDR1 is SGHRS while CDR2 is YFSETQ. The CDR3 starts with the cysteine, ends with the phenylalanine, and has 13 residues. Of the read, only the CDR3 DNA is kept; its 39 bases are in frame from base 1. Trimming takes 0 bases off V and 6 bases off J; junction bases not matched to a gene: 2. In the case of this clone: The clone's antigen remains unknown. Per-nucleotide qualities are absent, and no much larger clonotype sits a single base away.

The chain links TRBV5-1 with TRBJ1-2; 7 nucleotides in the junction match TRBD1. Sequencing used naive CD4+ T cells from blood. What the cell subset or site label conveys for this sample: CD45RO-negative CD62L-positive naive CD4 T cells. The clonotype was recovered from a person in their sixties in good health. The nucleotides are TGCGCCAGCAGCTTGGAAGGGGGCGATGGCTACACCTTC. This encodes CASSLEGGDGYTF.